This T cell receptor (beta chain) was identified during a study of CXCR3-negative and CXCR3-positive naive CD8 T cells. Whole-study results and caveats: Comparably high diversity was seen in both naive subsets, and much lower diversity in memory CD8+ cells.

About this clonotype: What it recognizes is unknown.

The CDR3 is 15 residues long. Germline values: CDR1 MGHRA, CDR2 YSYEKL. The TRB libraries of cDNA were built by UMI-labeled 5' RACE. One entry per CDR3 protein, without DNA, is what TCRdb gives after re-calling the 5' RACE reads. The repertoire table contains about 130,000 distinct CDR3 sequences. This receptor was taken from a human donor in good health. Some clones in this sample may be carry-over from other donors' samples. This chain connects TRBV4-1 to TRBJ2-7; TCRdb's D call of TRBD1 is untestable without DNA. The sequenced material came from naive CXCR3- CD8+ T cells from blood. Noted subset: CD45RO-CCR7+CD27+CD95- naive CD8+ T cells lacking CXCR3 (TNR3-). The CDR3 spells CASSPRTGGTYEQYF.